The T cell receptor beta chain described here comes from a study of human T cells and chemical hapten exposure. At the level of the study: Patients' scalps got diphenylcyclopropenone weekly throughout the approximately 24-week study. Whole-study results and caveats: Alopecia affecting every donor means their immune response may not match healthy people's. Sensitizing with DPC caused no change in TCRs above 1 in 1000 frequency.

This clonotype came up many times. Antigen specificity is unknown. Trimming stripped 4 bases from V and 1 base from J, with 10 bases between. Germline assignment: CDR1 SGHRS and CDR2 YFSETQ. CDR3 length: 14 amino acids. The time point denotes: pre-sensitization, week 0. The sample's treatment: therapeutic diphenylcyclopropenone sensitization with weekly scalp DPC. MiXCR, applied by TCRdb to the RACE reads, yields one record per CDR3 protein. The table lists roughly 380,000 distinct CDR3 sequences, less than 6.5% of them singletons, with 2.5% to 3% in the top ten. The source material was whole blood, sampled in connection with sensitization to the hapten diphenylcyclopropenone (DPC). V and J are TRBV5-1 and TRBJ2-3, with D possibly matching TRBD1 (5 bases). The TCR comes from a woman between 45 and 65 years old with alopecia areata. Some clones in this sample may be carry-over from other donors' samples. The CDR3 protein is CASSQTARTDTQYF. The DNA for the CDR3 is TGCGCCAGCAGCCAGACAGCCCGCACAGATACGCAGTATTTT.